The source of this T cell receptor beta chain is a study of identifying expanded T cells in peripheral blood. Study results and caveats: Differentially abundant clones: about 1.2 between replicates, just under 17 at 2 to 3 weeks, under 25 at four.

TCRdb keeps only in-frame clones here, not all; method: immunoSEQ multiplex PCR. The table includes approximately 90,000 clones, around nine tenths detected once. Deletions cut 7 bases from V and 8 bases from J, with 17 bases between. This CDR3 is 13 amino acids long. Germline CDR1 is ENHRY and CDR2 is SYGVKD. Details on this clone: Its antigen is not identified.

The receptor comes from a person aged 18-70 years in good health. Sequencing input: blood. V is TRBV10-3 and J is TRBJ1-2, with D perhaps matching TRBD1 (5 bases). CDR3 nucleotides: TGTGCCATCATGCCGGGTTGGGGCCGGGGCTACACCTTC. It translates to CAIMPGWGRGYTF.